Listed here are 32 T cell receptor beta chains from one sample, sequenced in a study of blood T cells in healthy people across ages. Through a sample-barcoded 5' primer and a J-beta primer mix, a second PCR was run for roughly 6 to 11 cycles. One entry per CDR3 protein, called by TCRdb with MiXCR from the 5' RACE reads. Of over 1.5 million distinct CDR3 sequences listed, about 50% were seen once; the top ten hold less than 2.5%. Sequencing was carried out using blood. All receptors derive from a middle-aged woman in good health.

The gene calls are TRBV20-1 and TRBJ2-5; TRBD2 aligns across 15 bases. This CDR3 has 18 residues. Germline-derived CDR1 and CDR2 are DFQATT and SNEGSKA (reference sequence). V shed 4 bases and J 5 bases; nucleotides not matched to a gene: 14. The CDR3 loop reads CSANPGLAGGLGPETQYF. As DNA, the CDR3 is TGCAGTGCTAACCCGGGACTAGCGGGGGGACTAGGCCCTGAGACCCAGTACTTC.

The chain couples TRBV4-3 to TRBJ2-1; D is undetermined. Deletions cut 0 bases from V and 2 bases from J, with 11 bases between. This CDR3 has 16 residues. Per the germline V gene, CDR1 is LGHNA and CDR2 is YSLEER. The CDR3 here is CASSQDGSSAYNEQFF. CDR3 DNA: TGCGCCAGCAGCCAAGATGGCAGTAGTGCCTACAATGAGCAGTTCTTC.

CDR3: CAISESDGGAETQYF. For the CDR3, the DNA is TGTGCCATCAGTGAGTCCGACGGGGGGGCGGAGACCCAGTACTTC. V is TRBV10-3 and J is TRBJ2-5; 8 bases line up with TRBD2. This CDR3 is built from 15 residues. The germline V gene encodes CDR1 ENHRY and CDR2 SYGVKD. The junction had 5 bases not matched to a gene; V was cut back by 0 bases and J by 5 bases.

J is TRBJ2-7 and V is TRBV6-1; possibly TRBD2 for D (5 bases). The J call may be in error: the DNA end matches TRBJ2-5 better. This CDR3 is 15 amino acids long. Germline-derived CDR1 and CDR2 are MNHNS and SASEGT. This CDR3 is CASSEGPGNQETQYF. In DNA, the CDR3 is TGTGCCAGCAGTGAAGGTCCGGGGAACCAAGAGACCCAGTACTTC.

The rearrangement uses TRBV15 and TRBJ1-2; no definite D call. CDR3 size: 13 residues. The ends were cut back, 0 bases at V and 11 bases at J, with 13 bases in the middle. Germline V gene lookup returns CDR1 LNHNV and CDR2 YYDKDF (reference sequence). Here the CDR3 reads CATSRDLGSYYTF. CDR3 coding DNA: TGTGCCACCAGCAGAGATCTTGGAAGTTATTACACCTTC.

This clonotype was seen more than once but under ten times. This chain links TRBV7-9 with TRBJ2-5; TRBD1 agrees at 7 bases. The CDR3 has 17 residues. Germline V lookup: CDR1 SEHNR, CDR2 FQNEAQ (reference sequence). With 1 base clipped from V and 11 bases from J, the junction kept 19 bases outside the gene matches. The CDR3, as DNA: TGTGCCAGCAGCTTAGGTGCCCCGGACAGGAGTGGAGACCAGCAGTACTTC. Its protein product is CASSLGAPDRSGDQQYF.

This clonotype was seen only a few times. The J gene is TRBJ2-7, the V gene TRBV7-2; 9 bases agree with TRBD1. CDR1 is SGHTA and CDR2 is FQGNSA in the germline V gene. The length of the CDR3 is 16 residues. V lost 5 bases to trimming and J lost 0 bases; unmatched junction nucleotides: 8. The CDR3 spells CASSPGQGPSSYEQYF. In DNA form, the CDR3 reads TGTGCCAGCAGCCCGGGACAGGGTCCGAGCTCCTACGAGCAGTACTTC.

The chain couples TRBV29-1 to TRBJ2-4, with 7 bases matching TRBD2. Germline CDR1 is SQVTM and CDR2 is ANQGSEA. The junction had 6 bases not matched to a gene; V was cut back by 0 bases and J by 7 bases. This CDR3 spans 14 amino acids. CDR3 loop: CSVEEVREGNIQYF. DNA of the CDR3: TGCAGCGTTGAAGAAGTAAGGGAGGGGAACATTCAGTACTTC. Based on the CDR3 plus reference TRBV29-1 and TRBJ2-4, the full variable domain is SAVISQKPSRDICQRGTSLTIQCQVDSQVTMMFWYRQQPGQSLTLIATANQGSEATYESGFVIDKFPISRPNLTFSTLTVSNMSPEDSSIYLCSVEEVREGNIQYFGAGTRLSVL.

This clonotype was recorded a few times. The genes are TRBV5-6 and TRBJ2-3, with D unresolved. V was shortened by 0 bases and J by 4 bases, with 9 bases between the two germline ends. The CDR3 length is 14 residues. Germline V gene lookup returns CDR1 SGHDT and CDR2 YYEEEE. CDR3 loop: CASSLALAADTQYF. The DNA of the CDR3 is TGTGCCAGCAGCTTGGCGTTAGCAGCAGATACGCAGTATTTT.

This clonotype was recorded once. This chain uses TRBV28 with TRBJ1-1; D gene ambiguous. The ends were cut back, 5 bases at V and 7 bases at J, with 11 bases in the middle. Germline V gene data show CDR1 as MDHEN and CDR2 as SYDVKM. The CDR3 extends over 12 amino acids. Here the CDR3 reads CASSRLAVEAFF. The CDR3, as DNA: TGTGCCAGCAGTCGTTTGGCGGTTGAAGCTTTCTTT.

V is TRBV29-1 and J is TRBJ2-7; TRBD1 aligns across 7 bases. The germline gives CDR1 SQVTM, CDR2 ANQGSEA. CDR3 length: 13 amino acids. With 4 bases clipped from V and 0 bases from J, the junction kept 3 bases outside the gene matches. The CDR3 reads CSVGGQLSYEQYF. The DNA of the CDR3 is TGCAGCGTTGGGGGACAGCTCTCCTACGAGCAGTACTTC.

This clonotype was detected a few times. The chain combines TRBV6-1 with TRBJ1-4; no firm D call. CDR1 and CDR2 (germline): MNHNS, SASEGT. This CDR3 contains 12 residues. The V gene lost 4 bases and the J gene lost 7 bases, with 7 bases spanning the gap. The CDR3 region has the DNA TGTGCCAGCAGTGGCCGCACTGAAAAACTGTTTTTT. It yields the protein CASSGRTEKLFF.

J is TRBJ1-6 and V is TRBV20-1; TRBD1 matches 8 bases. Losses at the gene ends were 2 bases for V and 6 bases for J; bases not matched to a gene: 6. The CDR3 covers 15 residues. Germline CDR1 DFQATT, CDR2 SNEGSKA (reference sequence). The CDR3 DNA follows: TGCAGTGCTAGACCCCTCGGACAGGGTAATTCACCCCTCCACTTT. Its translation is CSARPLGQGNSPLHF.

The rearrangement uses TRBV29-1 and TRBJ2-5, with 11 nucleotides matching TRBD2. The V and J ends lost 1 base and 1 base, in that order; junction bases with no gene match: 2. Germline-derived CDR1 and CDR2 are SQVTM and ANQGSEA. CDR3 length: 15 amino acids. The CDR3, as DNA: TGCAGCGTTGAAGCTAGCGGGGGGTTCCAAGAGACCCAGTACTTC. This gives the protein CSVEASGGFQETQYF.

CDR3 protein: CASSLAPGQGVNYGYTF. The CDR3 DNA is TGTGCCAGCAGCTTAGCGCCGGGTCAGGGGGTCAACTATGGCTACACCTTC. This chain connects TRBV7-2 to TRBJ1-2; TRBD1 matches at 7 bases. Per the germline V gene, CDR1 is SGHTA and CDR2 is FQGNSA. J lost 2 bases, V lost 0 bases, and 9 bases had no gene match. The CDR3 is 17 residues long.

This clonotype was seen a handful of times. The rearrangement uses TRBV4-2 and TRBJ1-5; a weak D match, TRBD1 (6 bases). The CDR3 loop spans 16 amino acids. From germline, CDR1 is LGHNA and CDR2 YNFKEQ. The V end was cut by 0 bases, the J end by 2 bases, with 11 bases between. CDR3 nucleotide sequence: TGTGCCAGCAGCCAAGAGGTGAGACAGGGCAATCAGCCCCAGCATTTT. Amino acid sequence: CASSQEVRQGNQPQHF.

This clonotype was picked up a small number of times. The chain uses TRBV20-1 and TRBJ2-3; weak D call: TRBD2 (7 bases). The germline V and J ends were trimmed by 6 bases and 0 bases, with 22 bases remaining between them. CDR1 is DFQATT and CDR2 is SNEGSKA in the germline V gene (reference sequence). The CDR3 is 17 residues long. CDR3 residues: CSAPGSWRGPSTDTQYF. In nucleotides, the CDR3 is TGCAGTGCCCCAGGGTCGTGGCGGGGGCCAAGCACAGATACGCAGTATTTT.

The chain carries TRBV11-1 and TRBJ2-1, with TRBD2 matching over 13 bases. The CDR3 runs 16 residues. Germline CDR1 and CDR2: SGHAT and FQDESV (reference sequence). After removal of 5 bases from V and 9 bases from J, the junction contained 10 bases not matched to a gene. In DNA, the CDR3 is TGTGCCAGCAGCCTTCTGGGACTAGCGGGGAATTCTGAGCAGTTCTTC. This translates into CASSLLGLAGNSEQFF.

The V call is TRBV18, the J call TRBJ2-3; D perhaps matches TRBD1 (6 bases). Germline CDR1 is KGHSH and CDR2 is LQKENI. The CDR3 extends over 14 amino acids. Trimming pared 2 bases from V and 5 bases from J, leaving 11 bases between. The CDR3 here is CASSPTGFRDTQYF. The CDR3 nucleotides are TGTGCCAGCTCACCAACAGGGTTCAGAGATACGCAGTATTTT.

In its sample, this clonotype was seen a few times. The J gene is TRBJ2-1, the V gene TRBV5-1; TRBD2 matches 11 bases. The CDR3 contains 17 residues. V shed 4 bases and J 10 bases; nucleotides not matched to a gene: 16. Looked up from germline, CDR1 is SGHRS and CDR2 is YFSETQ. CDR3 in DNA: TGCGCCAGCAGCCCTCTTTCCGAGACTAGCGGGGTTGGGGAGCAGTTCTTC. Translating gives CASSPLSETSGVGEQFF.

This clonotype came up a few times. This chain links TRBV6-6 with TRBJ1-2; D uncertain. Germline lookup yields CDR1 MNHNY and CDR2 SVGAGI (reference sequence). This CDR3 spans 14 amino acids. V lost 0 bases and J lost 8, with 13 bases in between. The chain's CDR3 is CASSYSNRENGYTF. CDR3 bases: TGTGCCAGCAGTTACTCGAATAGGGAAAACGGCTACACCTTC.

There are a few counts of this clonotype. The chain couples TRBV7-2 to TRBJ2-5, with unresolved D. Germline CDR1 SGHTA, CDR2 FQGNSA. This CDR3 is 15 amino acids long. Trimming took 0 bases from V and 3 from J, leaving 11 bases between them. As DNA, the CDR3 is TGTGCCAGCAGCTTAGCTGGGCTAGAGGAAGAGACCCAGTACTTC. Encoded protein: CASSLAGLEEETQYF.

V usage is TRBV28 and J usage is TRBJ1-2; 12 bases are a match to TRBD1. CDR3 length: 14 residues. Germline trimming cut 7 bases from V and 7 bases from J; bases unmatched to any gene: 7. Looked up from germline, CDR1 is MDHEN and CDR2 is SYDVKM. CDR3 sequence: CASMLGQGAGGYTF. Written as DNA, the CDR3 is TGTGCCAGCATGCTGGGACAGGGGGCAGGTGGCTACACCTTC.

This sequence joins TRBV4-2 and TRBJ2-5; TRBD1 might be the D (6 bases). Trimming cost V 1 base and J 5 bases, with 17 bases left between them. The CDR3 is 16 amino acids. CDR1 and CDR2 from the germline V gene are LGHNA and YNFKEQ. The CDR3 nucleotides are TGTGCCAGCAGCCAAGCCCGCAGGGGAGCTAAGGAGACCCAGTACTTC. Translating it yields CASSQARRGAKETQYF.

This clonotype was seen only a few times. CDR3 sequence (DNA): TGCGCCAGCAGCTCGCCTAGTTCCATCGGGGGCTACACCTTC. This gives the protein CASSSPSSIGGYTF. The J gene is TRBJ1-2, the V gene TRBV4-1, with D uncertain. The CDR3 loop spans 14 amino acids. CDR1 is MGHRA, CDR2 YSYEKL, per germline. Trimming left V 5 bases short and J 8 bases short, with 18 bases between.

This clonotype was seen only a few times. V usage is TRBV2 and J usage is TRBJ2-1; D is possibly TRBD1 or TRBD2 (7 bases each). Germline CDR1 SNHLY, CDR2 FYNNEI. V lost 2 bases and J lost 8, with 19 bases in between. This CDR3 comprises 16 residues. The CDR3 coding sequence is TGTGCCAGCAGTGAAATAGTAGGGGAGGGGGCAGATGAGCAGTTCTTC. This codes for CASSEIVGEGADEQFF.

The genes are TRBV20-1 and TRBJ2-7, with TRBD2 matching over 10 bases. The DNA end lines up better with TRBJ2-5; the J call may be wrong. CDR3 length: 17 residues. Germline CDR1 and CDR2: DFQATT and SNEGSKA (reference sequence). The DNA of the CDR3 is TGCAGTGCTAGAGATCTCGTAACTAGCGGGGCCCAGGAGACCCAGTACTTC. It codes for CSARDLVTSGAQETQYF.

This clonotype turned up a few times. The chain couples TRBV20-1 to TRBJ1-4; the D is unclear. Germline lookup yields CDR1 DFQATT and CDR2 SNEGSKA (reference sequence). The CDR3 has 11 residues. V was clipped by 3 bases and J by 7 bases, with 6 bases between them. In DNA, the CDR3 is TGCAGTGCTAGCAGGAGTGAAAAACTGTTTTTT. Residues: CSASRSEKLFF.

This clonotype was observed a handful of times. The rearrangement links TRBV28 to TRBJ2-4; TRBD1 aligns across 7 bases. The J call may be incorrect, as the DNA end agrees better with TRBJ2-7. Germline CDR1 is MDHEN and CDR2 is SYDVKM. This CDR3 is 14 amino acids long. CDR3 DNA: TGTGCCAGCAAGAGGGGACAGCTTCCCTACGAGCAGTACTTC. This translates into CASKRGQLPYEQYF.

The rearrangement uses TRBV4-2 and TRBJ2-4; 11 nucleotides align to TRBD2. The ends lost 0 bases at V and 8 bases at J; junction bases unmatched: 6. This CDR3 has 16 residues. Germline CDR1 reads LGHNA; CDR2 reads YNFKEQ. CDR3 nucleotides: TGTGCCAGCAGCCAAGAGATAGCGGGGGGGCGGGACATTCAGTACTTC. As protein: CASSQEIAGGRDIQYF.

The chain recombines TRBV6-2 or TRBV6-3 with TRBJ2-1; D not resolved. With 5 bases removed from V and 9 bases from J, the gap between germline ends came to 11 bases. The CDR3 contains 12 residues. CDR1 MNHEY and CDR2 SVGEGT come from the germline V gene. CDR3 nucleotides: TGTGCCAGCAGTCAGCAGGATCGTGAGCAGTTCTTC. It yields the protein CASSQQDREQFF.

This chain connects TRBV20-1 to TRBJ1-6; 10 bases line up with TRBD1. CDR1 is DFQATT, CDR2 SNEGSKA, per germline (reference sequence). Trimming removed 4 bases from V and 13 bases from J; junction bases left unmatched: 10. The CDR3 runs to 14 residues. DNA for the CDR3: TGCAGTGCTACTCCGGGACAGGGGAGAAGGCCCCTCCACTTT. Translation gives CSATPGQGRRPLHF.